These T cell receptor beta chains were read from a single sample in a study of blood T cell repertoires in COVID-19. The table came from immunoSEQ multiplex PCR; TCRdb's copy has only in-frame clones and leaves some out. The sample lists fewer than 300,000 clones; over 75% were seen once. The material sequenced was PBMCs or T cells enriched from blood (not recorded which). These receptors all stem from a young woman who had recovered from COVID-19. CDR3s leave out the opening cysteine and the closing phenylalanine or tryptophan. D genes are given only for firm matches.

>TRBV30|TRBJ1-2|.
AWAGELRGYT
>TRBV10-3|TRBJ2-1|TRBD2
ATGTSGSVDEQF
>TRBV3-1/TRBV3-2|TRBJ1-2|.
ASSHQISNYGYA
>TRBV28|TRBJ2-7|TRBD1
ASRENRGSSYEQY
>TRBV6-5|TRBJ1-5|.
ASSLTGSGNQPQH
>TRBV13|TRBJ2-5|TRBD1
ASSSQGARETQY
>TRBV18|TRBJ2-2|.
ASSPLTAGELF
>TRBV6-5|TRBJ2-7|TRBD2
ASSVGTSPTYEQY
>TRBV7-9|TRBJ2-7|.
ASSQTDSYEQY
>TRBV28|TRBJ2-2|.
ASSYNRNTGELF
>TRBV5-1|TRBJ1-2|TRBD1
ASSLGGQGNGYT
>TRBV11-2|TRBJ2-3|.
ASSLSDGRTDTQY
>TRBV12-3/TRBV12-4|TRBJ2-1|.
ASGPRGGNEQF
>TRBV29-1|TRBJ1-2|.
SDNAATNYGYT
>TRBV12-3/TRBV12-4|TRBJ2-1|TRBD2
ASSFGASGV
>TRBV7-9|TRBJ1-4|.
ASSPTLGEKLF
>TRBV27|TRBJ2-5|TRBD1
ASSFGTGNRQETQY
>TRBV3-1/TRBV3-2|TRBJ1-1|.
ASSQAGYGINTEAF
>TRBV19|TRBJ2-3|.
ASSMLALTTDTQY
>TRBV18|TRBJ1-5|.
ASSPTVQGINQPQH
>TRBV6-5|TRBJ1-3|.
ASSYASGLGNTIY
>TRBV19|TRBJ2-1|.
ASTPTAAMSDEQF
>TRBV28|TRBJ1-2|TRBD1
ASSLRDRPLYGYT
>TRBV6-2/TRBV6-3|TRBJ1-5|.
ASSYSLTGSNQPQH
>TRBV10-2|TRBJ1-5|.
ASSPTGMSTPQH
>TRBV5-1|TRBJ2-7|TRBD1
ASSLVDRGREQY
>TRBV9|TRBJ2-2|.
ASSQDSTNTGELF
>TRBV9|TRBJ2-1|TRBD2
ASSVDGLAGVVNEQF
>TRBV10-3|TRBJ2-7|TRBD2
AIKGTSVWEQY
>TRBV20-1|TRBJ2-7|.
SAPNFPEQY
>TRBV18|TRBJ1-6|TRBD1
ASSPGTGVNSPLH
>TRBV5-8|TRBJ1-2|TRBD1
ASSSTGGHGYT
>TRBV19|TRBJ2-7|TRBD2
ASSQGLARSYEQY
>TRBV2|TRBJ2-5|.
ASSLSTRRETQY
>TRBV3-1/TRBV3-2|TRBJ2-5|TRBD2
ASSQIGGRGTQY
>TRBV28|TRBJ1-5|.
ATSSEASNQPQH
>TRBV5-4|TRBJ2-5|TRBD1
ASSRDSGSRQTQY
>TRBV3-1/TRBV3-2|TRBJ1-2|.
ASSRFSGANYGYT
>TRBV30|TRBJ2-1|TRBD2
AWSVVLAGVNEQF
>TRBV5-4|TRBJ2-5|.
ASSLVGAASQETQY
>TRBV5-4|TRBJ2-1|.
ASSPNAQGTYNEQF
>TRBV27|TRBJ1-6|TRBD1
ASSLMGQASPLH
>TRBV29-1|TRBJ1-2|.
SVEEATYGYT
>TRBV19|TRBJ1-5|.
ASSIDLMGRGAQH
>TRBV27|TRBJ1-6|.
ASKSGQNNSPLH
>TRBV28|TRBJ2-7|TRBD1
ASSLTGGRSYEQY
>TRBV5-1|TRBJ2-3|.
ASSLARTDTQY
>TRBV5-5|TRBJ2-1|TRBD2
ASSYPGTSGSSGYYNEQF
>TRBV28|TRBJ2-7|TRBD1
ASKIVRTGGDEQY
>TRBV4-2|TRBJ1-2|.
ASSQGLQDMGGPGYT
>TRBV18|TRBJ1-1|.
ASSPGGGETEAF
>TRBV19|TRBJ2-3|TRBD2
ASSGTSGQPTDTQY
>TRBV6-2/TRBV6-3|TRBJ2-3|.
ASSYYSRGKSTDTQY